Each of the 12 T cell receptor beta chains below was sequenced from the same sample in a study of T-cell reconstitution after alpha-beta-depleted transplantation in children. For TCRbeta, the library was prepared with unique molecular identifiers. TCRdb reprocessed the PCR reads via MiXCR and lists one record per CDR3 protein. The data hold about 490,000 distinct CDR3 sequences, with 10% observed a single time. The sample was PBMCs, taken before TCRalphabeta/CD19-depleted stem cell transplant. Source of these receptors: a child aged 2 to 9 with inherited bone marrow failure, due to receive a stem cell transplant.

Ten or more counts support this clonotype. This chain uses TRBV4-1 with TRBJ1-2; 7 nucleotides match TRBD1. Germline V CDR1 and CDR2: MGHRA, YSYEKL. This CDR3 is built from 14 residues. J was trimmed by 4 bases and V by 4 bases; bases with no gene match: 6. The CDR3 DNA is TGCGCCAGCAGCCCGAACAGGGGTGGCTATGGCTACACCTTC. It specifies CASSPNRGGYGYTF.

This clonotype was recorded many times. The chain links TRBV28 to TRBJ1-5; possible D gene TRBD1, 6 bases. This CDR3 has 14 residues. Germline V gene data show CDR1 as MDHEN and CDR2 as SYDVKM. Trimming pared 6 bases from V and 2 bases from J, leaving 11 bases between. The DNA of the CDR3 is TGTGCCAGCAGGGCAGGGGAGGGCAATCAGCCCCAGCATTTT. Translation gives CASRAGEGNQPQHF.

This clonotype was seen ten or more times. The CDR3 region has the DNA TGCAGCGTTGAAGCGGGAGTCTTGACCGGGGAGCTGTTTTTT. This translates into CSVEAGVLTGELFF. V gene TRBV29-1 combines with J gene TRBJ2-2; a weak D match, TRBD2 (6 bases). CDR3 size: 14 residues. The germline V and J ends were trimmed by 1 base and 5 bases, with 11 bases remaining between them. The germline gives CDR1 SQVTM, CDR2 ANQGSEA.

This clonotype was counted ten times or more. V gene TRBV19 combines with J gene TRBJ1-5, with TRBD1 matching 7 bases. V shed 4 bases, J shed 5 bases, and the junction held 8 bases outside the gene matches. The CDR3 spans 15 residues. The germline V gene encodes CDR1 LNHDA and CDR2 SQIVND (reference sequence). The chain's CDR3 is CASSRAGRGDQPQHF. The CDR3 DNA reads as TGTGCCAGTAGTAGAGCAGGCAGGGGGGATCAGCCCCAGCATTTT.

This clonotype occurred many times. The chain links TRBV20-1 to TRBJ2-3; 8 nucleotides align to TRBD2. The junction had 5 bases not matched to a gene; V was cut back by 3 bases and J by 6 bases. This CDR3 contains 13 residues. Germline CDR1 DFQATT, CDR2 SNEGSKA (reference sequence). The CDR3 region has the DNA TGCAGTGCTAGCGGGAGGGCCCGGGATACGCAGTATTTT. As protein: CSASGRARDTQYF.

This clonotype was recorded many times. The CDR3 protein is CASRTSGSIYNEQFF. DNA of the CDR3: TGTGCCAGCAGGACTAGCGGGAGTATTTACAATGAGCAGTTCTTC. The chain employs TRBV14 and TRBJ2-1; 12 bases align to TRBD2. V was clipped by 6 bases and J by 4 bases; unmatched bases: 4. This CDR3 has 15 residues. CDR1 SGHDN and CDR2 FVKESK come from the germline V gene. Full variable domain (rest looked up from reference TRBV14 and TRBJ2-1): EAGVTQFPSHSVIEKGQTVTLRCDPISGHDNLYWYRRVMGKEIKFLLHFVKESKQDESGMPNNRFLAERTGGTYSTLKVQPAELEDSGVYFCASRTSGSIYNEQFFGPGTRLTVL.

This clonotype has a count of ten or more. The J gene is TRBJ1-1, the V gene TRBV6-5; D gene ambiguous. The V end lost 8 bases, the J end lost 4 bases, and 11 bases lay between the germline ends. The germline CDR1 and CDR2 sequences are MNHEY and SVGAGI. The CDR3 contains 12 residues. The CDR3 reads CASRGFGTEAFF. In DNA form, the CDR3 reads TGTGCCAGCCGGGGTTTTGGCACTGAAGCTTTCTTT.

Ten or more counts support this clonotype. V usage is TRBV6-7 and J usage is TRBJ2-1, with 9 positions matching TRBD2. TRBV6-7 falls under the ORF class, with uncertain function. Germline trimming cut 7 bases from V and 10 bases from J; bases unmatched to any gene: 5. This CDR3 has 12 amino acids. CDR3 sequence: CASTPLAGEQFF. The DNA for the CDR3 is TGTGCCAGCACCCCTCTAGCGGGGGAGCAGTTCTTC.

This clonotype showed up just a few times. The chain has TRBV6-2 or TRBV6-3 and TRBJ2-5; 14 bases map to TRBD2. The germline gives CDR1 MNHEY, CDR2 SVGEGT. The CDR3 is 18 residues long. With V trimmed by 6 bases and J by 0 bases, 9 bases remained unmatched. The DNA of the CDR3 is TGTGCCAGCAGCCTGGGACTAGCGGGAGTCTCGTACCAAGAGACCCAGTACTTC. Protein: CASSLGLAGVSYQETQYF.

At least ten counts were recorded for this clonotype. V and J are TRBV5-1 and TRBJ1-1; D unclear. This CDR3 is built from 14 residues. The germline CDR1 and CDR2 sequences are SGHRS and YFSETQ. V lost 4 bases, J lost 0 bases, and 10 bases lay in between. This CDR3 is CASSKFSMNTEAFF. The CDR3 region has the DNA TGCGCCAGCAGCAAGTTCTCTATGAACACTGAAGCTTTCTTT.

The chain uses TRBV4-2 and TRBJ2-1; 12 bases fit TRBD2. Germline V lookup: CDR1 LGHNA, CDR2 YNFKEQ. Losses at the gene ends were 0 bases for V and 8 bases for J; bases not matched to a gene: 11. The CDR3 is made up of 18 amino acids. In DNA form, the CDR3 reads TGTGCCAGCAGCCAAGAGTTCCGACTAGCGGGAGAGGGGTATGAGCAGTTCTTC. Residues: CASSQEFRLAGEGYEQFF.

This clonotype was recorded a few times. The J gene is TRBJ2-7, the V gene TRBV20-1, with D possibly TRBD1 on 5 matching bases. CDR1 and CDR2 (germline): DFQATT, SNEGSKA (reference sequence). The CDR3 is 13 amino acids. V was trimmed by 4 bases and J by 2 bases, leaving 12 bases between them. CDR3 in DNA: TGCAGTGCTAAAGGGGCCTTAACCTACGAGCAGTACTTC. It encodes CSAKGALTYEQYF.